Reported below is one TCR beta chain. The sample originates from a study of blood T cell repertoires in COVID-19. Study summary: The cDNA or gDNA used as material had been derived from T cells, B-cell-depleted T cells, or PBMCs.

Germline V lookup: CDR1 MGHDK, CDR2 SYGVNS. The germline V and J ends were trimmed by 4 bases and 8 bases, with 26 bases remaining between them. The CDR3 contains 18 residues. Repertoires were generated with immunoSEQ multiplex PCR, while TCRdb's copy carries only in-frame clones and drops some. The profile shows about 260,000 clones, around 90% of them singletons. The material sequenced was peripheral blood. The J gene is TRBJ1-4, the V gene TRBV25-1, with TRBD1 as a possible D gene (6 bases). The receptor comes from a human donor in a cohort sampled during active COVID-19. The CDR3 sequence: CASSGMITGLRVREKLFF. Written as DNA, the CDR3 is TGTGCCAGCAGTGGCATGATTACAGGGCTGCGGGTCCGGGAAAAACTGTTTTTT.